These 29 T cell receptor beta chains were all obtained from the same sample, sequenced in a study of blood T cell repertoires in COVID-19. Libraries were prepared by immunoSEQ multiplex PCR; TCRdb keeps only in-frame clonotypes and omits some of them. This sample carries approximately 500,000 clones, approximately 91% of them seen once, and the ten largest clones take roughly 7.3%. The specimen sequenced was peripheral blood. Receptor source: a woman aged 45-59 years with COVID-19, enrolled during active disease.

Worth noting for this clone: The junction does not match germline at one end; this may be a read error. Here the CDR3 DNA reads TGCAGTGCTAGAAGGGGGCAGGGCTTCCTCTTC. Translating it yields CSARRGQGFLF. The chain joins TRBV20-1 to TRBJ1-2; 7 bases map to TRBD1. From germline, CDR1 is DFQATT and CDR2 SNEGSKA (reference sequence). This CDR3 is 11 amino acids long.

This clone was recorded once. The chain links TRBV7-8 to TRBJ2-5; D is ambiguous. This CDR3 spans 13 amino acids. The germline V and J ends were trimmed by 1 base and 6 bases, with 9 bases remaining between them. Germline CDR1 is SGHVS and CDR2 is FQNEAQ. The CDR3 is CASSLEQLKTQYF. The CDR3 region has the DNA TGTGCCAGCAGCTTAGAACAGTTGAAGACCCAGTACTTC.

The J gene is TRBJ2-4, the V gene TRBV7-9; D is ambiguous. CDR3 size: 11 residues. V lost 4 bases, J lost 7 bases, and 5 bases lay in between. Germline lookup yields CDR1 SEHNR and CDR2 FQNEAQ (reference sequence). The CDR3 DNA follows: TGTGCCAGCAGCTCCTCCAACATTCAGTACTTC. Amino acids: CASSSSNIQYF.

The V call is TRBV7-6, the J call TRBJ2-5; D is possibly TRBD2 (6 bases). V shed 7 bases and J shed 9 bases, with 18 bases lying between them. This CDR3 has 13 amino acids. The germline CDR1 and CDR2 sequences are SGHVS and FNYEAQ. In nucleotides, the CDR3 is TGTGCCAGCACCAACGGAATCACGGGGGCCCAGTACTTC. Translation: CASTNGITGAQYF. Combining the CDR3 with reference TRBV7-6 and TRBJ2-5 gives the whole variable domain GAGVSQSPRYKVTKRGQDVALRCDPISGHVSLYWYRQALGQGPEFLTYFNYEAQQDKSGLPNDRFSAERPEGSISTLTIQRTEQRDSAMYRCASTNGITGAQYFGPGTRLLVL.

The chain recombines TRBV5-1 with TRBJ2-7, with 8 bases matching TRBD1. The CDR3 has 16 residues. The trim removed 4 bases at V and 1 base at J, leaving 10 bases unmatched. From germline, CDR1 is SGHRS and CDR2 YFSETQ. CDR3 nucleotide sequence: TGCGCCAGCAGCGCCCGGGGGACAGGCGATTCCTACGAGCAGTACTTC. Protein: CASSARGTGDSYEQYF.

This chain links TRBV7-9 with TRBJ1-1; the match to TRBD1 covers 7 bases. The germline V gene encodes CDR1 SEHNR and CDR2 FQNEAQ (reference sequence). J lost 1 base, V lost 4 bases, and 6 bases had no gene match. The CDR3 contains 15 residues. Written as DNA, the CDR3 is TGTGCCAGCAGCTCTCTATGGACAGGGAACACTGAAGCTTTCTTT. Its translation: CASSSLWTGNTEAFF. The variable domain in full, with the rest retrieved from reference TRBV7-9 and TRBJ1-1, is DTGVSQNPRHKITKRGQNVTFRCDPISEHNRLYWYRQTLGQGPEFLTYFQNEAQLEKSRLLSDRFSAERPKGSFSTLEIQRTEQGDSAMYLCASSSLWTGNTEAFFGQGTRLTVV.

The J gene is TRBJ2-2, the V gene TRBV13, with 7 bases matching TRBD1. The CDR3 totals 18 residues. Germline V CDR1 and CDR2: PRHDT, FYEKMQ (reference sequence). V trimming: 5 bases; J trimming: 4 bases; junction bases outside the gene matches: 16. The DNA for the CDR3 is TGTGCCAGCAGCCTACTCAGTATGGACAGGTCGGGCACCGGGGAGCTGTTTTTT. Protein: CASSLLSMDRSGTGELFF.

This clone was seen a few times. The rearrangement links TRBV9 to TRBJ1-2; 7 nucleotides agree with TRBD1. V was pared by 4 bases and J by 3 bases, with 6 bases of the junction left unmatched. The length of the CDR3 is 14 residues. The V gene's germline CDR1 is SGDLS and CDR2 YYNGEE. Here the CDR3 reads CASSPGTAHYGYTF. In DNA, the CDR3 is TGTGCCAGCAGCCCCGGGACAGCTCACTATGGCTACACCTTC.

The genes are TRBV6-5 and TRBJ1-2; 8 nucleotides line up with TRBD1. This CDR3 is built from 13 residues. The J segment lost 2 bases and the V segment lost 6 bases, leaving 2 bases of the junction unmatched. Germline V gene data show CDR1 as MNHEY and CDR2 as SVGAGI. The CDR3 loop reads CASSGQGNYGYTF. In DNA form, the CDR3 reads TGTGCCAGCAGCGGACAGGGAAACTATGGCTACACCTTC.

This sequence joins TRBV4-1 and TRBJ2-1; TRBD2 might be the D (6 bases). The CDR3 length is 16 residues. Trimming took off 1 base at V and 2 bases at J, with 12 bases between the two ends. In germline, CDR1 is MGHRA, CDR2 YSYEKL. CDR3 amino acids: CASSQATWEAYNEQFF. CDR3 nucleotide sequence: TGCGCCAGCAGCCAAGCCACATGGGAGGCCTACAATGAGCAGTTCTTC.

Worth noting for this clone: At the DNA level, this CDR3 is encoded by other sequences in the same sample as well. The chain employs TRBV3-1 (or the pseudogene TRBV3-2) and TRBJ2-3; the D gene is possibly TRBD2 (6 bases). This CDR3 has 12 amino acids. Deletions cut 9 bases from V and 4 bases from J, with 11 bases between. Germline CDR1 is LGHDT and CDR2 is YNNKEL (reference sequence). The CDR3 nucleotides read TGTGCCAGTTCCTGGGGGGCAGATACGCAGTATTTT. Residues: CASSWGADTQYF.

This sequence joins TRBV27 and TRBJ2-7, with TRBD2 as a possible D gene (5 bases). The CDR3 sequence is 14 residues long. V gave up 3 bases and J gave up 2 bases, with 11 bases separating them. Germline CDR1 reads MNHEY; CDR2 reads SMNVEV (reference sequence). DNA for the CDR3: TGTGCCAGCAGTTTCGCAGAGGGCGCCTACGAGCAGTACTTC. This gives the protein CASSFAEGAYEQYF.

The J gene is TRBJ2-7, the V gene TRBV25-1; maybe TRBD1 (5 bases). Per germline, CDR1 MGHDK and CDR2 SYGVNS. Trimming removed 2 bases at V and 1 base at J, with 9 bases between. The CDR3 extends over 14 amino acids. The CDR3, as DNA: TGTGCCAGCAGTGAAGAGGCAGGGTCCTACGAGCAGTACTTC. It specifies CASSEEAGSYEQYF.

The chain carries TRBV5-1 and TRBJ1-1; 9 bases map to TRBD1. Germline-derived CDR1 and CDR2 are SGHRS and YFSETQ. This CDR3 spans 13 amino acids. The V gene end was trimmed by 5 bases and the J gene end by 2 bases; junction bases not matched to a gene: 1. This CDR3 is CASRTGGNTEAFF. In DNA, the CDR3 is TGCGCCAGCAGAACAGGGGGCAACACTGAAGCTTTCTTT.

The chain recombines TRBV10-1 with TRBJ1-2; 7 bases match TRBD1. This CDR3 comprises 19 residues. V trimming: 6 bases; J trimming: 7 bases; junction bases outside the gene matches: 26. The germline gives CDR1 WNHNN, CDR2 SYGVQD (reference sequence). Here the CDR3 DNA reads TGCGCCAGCAGAGATGCTAGGGGGCATCCGGGTTTGGTGTCTCGTGGCTACACCTTC. As protein: CASRDARGHPGLVSRGYTF.

This chain connects TRBV27 to TRBJ2-7, with 8 bases matching TRBD1. Trimming took 3 bases from V and 0 from J; bases not matched to a gene: 1. This CDR3 comprises 14 residues. Germline CDR1 and CDR2: MNHEY and SMNVEV (reference sequence). CDR3: CASSLTGVSYEQYF. The CDR3 DNA follows: TGTGCCAGCAGTTTGACAGGGGTCTCCTACGAGCAGTACTTC.

V usage is TRBV7-2 and J usage is TRBJ2-7; TRBD2 aligns across 8 bases. The germline CDR1 and CDR2 sequences are SGHTA and FQGNSA. This CDR3 is built from 14 residues. The junction had 7 bases not matched to a gene; V was cut back by 5 bases and J by 4 bases. This CDR3 is CASSQGRGVYEQYF. The CDR3 DNA sequence: TGTGCCAGCAGCCAGGGGCGGGGGGTTTACGAGCAGTACTTC.

The gene calls are TRBV12-3 or TRBV12-4 and TRBJ2-1; D gene unclear. CDR3 size: 13 residues. The V gene lost 6 bases and the J gene lost 8 bases, with 14 bases spanning the gap. CDR3 loop: CASSLTRHYEQFF. CDR3 DNA sequence: TGTGCCAGCAGCCTTACCCGACACTATGAGCAGTTCTTC.

The chain recombines TRBV2 with TRBJ1-5; D may be TRBD1 (5 bases). Germline lookup yields CDR1 SNHLY and CDR2 FYNNEI. The CDR3 loop spans 15 amino acids. V was cut by 5 bases and J by 2 bases, with 13 bases left in between. The CDR3 is CASSIARRGNQPQHF. CDR3 coding DNA: TGTGCCAGCAGTATAGCCCGCAGGGGCAATCAGCCCCAGCATTTT.

The count of this clone is one. V usage is TRBV2 and J usage is TRBJ1-6, with a possible D match to TRBD1 (5 bases). V lost 5 bases and J lost 6, with 8 bases in between. Germline lookup yields CDR1 SNHLY and CDR2 FYNNEI. This CDR3 has 13 amino acids. The CDR3 loop reads CASSYRGNSPLHF. Here the CDR3 DNA reads TGTGCCAGCAGTTATAGGGGTAATTCACCCCTCCACTTT.

Regarding this clone: This sample includes further DNA sequences coding for the same CDR3. CDR3 sequence (DNA): TGTGCCAGCAGCTTGGGACAGCCGGCCTACGAGCAGTACTTC. It translates to CASSLGQPAYEQYF. V gene TRBV5-4 combines with J gene TRBJ2-7, with D possibly matching TRBD1 (5 bases). Germline V gene data show CDR1 as SGHNT and CDR2 as YYREEE (reference sequence). The CDR3 is 14 residues long. The germline V and J ends were trimmed by 0 bases and 2 bases, with 9 bases remaining between them. Drawing the rest from reference TRBV5-4 and TRBJ2-7, the complete variable domain is ETGVTQSPTHLIKTRGQQVTLRCSSQSGHNTVSWYQQALGQGPQFIFQYYREEENGRGNFPPRFSGLQFPNYSSELNVNALELDDSALYLCASSLGQPAYEQYFGPGTRLTVT.

The chain uses TRBV11-2 and TRBJ2-1; TRBD2 is a possible D gene (7 bases). CDR1 is SGHAT and CDR2 is FQNNGV in the germline V gene. V shed 5 bases and J shed 8 bases, with 13 bases lying between them. The CDR3 has 13 residues. The CDR3 protein is CASSRTGGDEQFF. CDR3 nucleotide sequence: TGTGCCAGCAGCCGAACGGGGGGCGATGAGCAGTTCTTC.

V usage is TRBV12-3 or TRBV12-4 and J usage is TRBJ2-5; D unresolved. V dropped 3 bases and J dropped 5 bases, with 10 bases sitting between them. The length of the CDR3 is 13 residues. The CDR3 region has the DNA TGTGCCAGCAGTTTCAGAGGTTCGGAGACCCAGTACTTC. Translating gives CASSFRGSETQYF.

J is TRBJ1-1 and V is TRBV7-9, with D perhaps TRBD1 (5 bases). In germline, CDR1 is SEHNR, CDR2 FQNEAQ (reference sequence). Trimming stripped 1 base from V and 11 bases from J, with 17 bases between. The CDR3 runs to 14 residues. The CDR3 nucleotides read TGTGCCAGCAGCTTAGGGGAGGGGACCTTTGGGGCTTTCTTT. This codes for CASSLGEGTFGAFF.

On this clone itself: The DNA is left out, because the CDR3 cannot be placed on it with certainty; the CDR3 is given as TCRdb lists it. The rearrangement uses TRBV2 and TRBJ1-5; TRBD1, the table's D call, was not compared with the DNA. The length of the CDR3 is 17 amino acids, counting both ends. Germline CDR1 reads SNHLY; CDR2 reads FYNNEI. CDR3 protein: CASSTSVGGASNQPQHF.

The chain employs TRBV5-1 and TRBJ1-1; 8 nucleotides agree with TRBD1. Trimming took 2 bases from V and 3 from J; bases not matched to a gene: 6. This CDR3 comprises 15 residues. Germline V lookup: CDR1 SGHRS, CDR2 YFSETQ. The CDR3 coding sequence is TGCGCCAGCAGCTTCCAGGGGGCGGGGGACACTGAAGCTTTCTTT. This gives the protein CASSFQGAGDTEAFF.

The V gene is TRBV5-1, the J gene TRBJ2-7, with 9 positions matching TRBD1. The CDR3 extends over 15 amino acids. The germline V gene has CDR1 SGHRS and CDR2 YFSETQ. The J segment lost 7 bases and the V segment lost 0 bases, leaving 8 bases of the junction unmatched. The CDR3 loop reads CASSLGGTGRREQYF. CDR3 bases: TGCGCCAGCAGCTTGGGGGGGACAGGGCGGAGAGAGCAGTACTTC.

The chain uses TRBV27 and TRBJ1-6, with D perhaps matching TRBD1 (5 bases). CDR1 is MNHEY and CDR2 is SMNVEV in the germline V gene (reference sequence). This CDR3 is built from 14 residues. V lost 3 bases to trimming and J lost 3 bases, with 6 bases between them. The CDR3 loop is CASSFQGYNSPLHF. In DNA, the CDR3 is TGTGCCAGCAGTTTCCAGGGCTATAATTCACCCCTCCACTTT.

The chain uses TRBV3-1 (or the pseudogene TRBV3-2) and TRBJ2-7, with TRBD2 identical over 10 bases. CDR1 is LGHDT and CDR2 is YNNKEL in the germline V gene (reference sequence). The CDR3 is made up of 15 amino acids. The V gene end was trimmed by 0 bases and the J gene end by 3 bases; junction bases not matched to a gene: 2. As DNA, the CDR3 is TGTGCCAGCAGCCAAGAGACTAGCGGGCGCTACGAGCAGTACTTC. Amino acids: CASSQETSGRYEQYF.